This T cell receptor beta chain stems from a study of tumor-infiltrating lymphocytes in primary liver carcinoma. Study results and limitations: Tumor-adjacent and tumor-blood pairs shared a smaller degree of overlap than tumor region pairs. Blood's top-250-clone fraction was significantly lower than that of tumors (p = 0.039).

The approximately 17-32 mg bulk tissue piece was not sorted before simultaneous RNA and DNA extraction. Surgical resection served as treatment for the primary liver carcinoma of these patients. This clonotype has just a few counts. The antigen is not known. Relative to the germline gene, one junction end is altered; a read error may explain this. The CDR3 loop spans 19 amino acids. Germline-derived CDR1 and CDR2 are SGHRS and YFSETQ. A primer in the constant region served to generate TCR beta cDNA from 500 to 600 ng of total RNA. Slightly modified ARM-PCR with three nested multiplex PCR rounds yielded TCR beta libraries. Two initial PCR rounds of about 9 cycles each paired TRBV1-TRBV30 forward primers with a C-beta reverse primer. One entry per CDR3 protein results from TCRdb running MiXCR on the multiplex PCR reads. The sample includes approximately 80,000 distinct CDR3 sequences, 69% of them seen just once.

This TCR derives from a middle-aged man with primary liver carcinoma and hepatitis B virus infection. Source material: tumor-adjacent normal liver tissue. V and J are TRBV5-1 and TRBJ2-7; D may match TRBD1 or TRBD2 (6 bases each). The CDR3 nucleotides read TGCGCCAGCAGCTCGGAGGGGGGAGCCGGGTCCGAATACGGATACGCGCAGTACTTC. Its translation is CASSSEGGAGSEYGYAQYF. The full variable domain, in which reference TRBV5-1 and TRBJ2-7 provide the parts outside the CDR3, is KAGVTQTPRYLIKTRGQQVTLSCSPISGHRSVSWYQQTPGQGLQFLFEYFSETQRNKGNFPGRFSGRQFSNSRSEMNVSTLELGDSALYLCASSSEGGAGSEYGYAQYFGPGTRLTVT.